The rows below give T cell receptor beta chains drawn from one sample of a study of cytomegalovirus exposure and HLA in healthy donors. Assay: immunoSEQ multiplex PCR; the TCRdb copy retains only in-frame clones and omits some. The data contain 97,000 or so clones, over 65% of them singletons. The specimen was PBMCs. These receptors were obtained from a man aged 35 to 55 in good health and CMV-seronegative. CDR3s include the opening cysteine and the closing phenylalanine or tryptophan. The D gene is left open where the match is weak. Only part of the rows carry a size: once, few, many, or a class if the clone is expanded.

J: TRBJ2-5
size: NA
V: TRBV5-1
D: TRBD1
DNA: TGCGCCAGCAGCTTGGGCCCTCAACAGGGGGCAGAGACCCAGTACTTC
CDR3: CASSLGPQQGAETQYF

J: TRBJ2-7
size: NA
V: TRBV27
D: NA
DNA: TGTGCCAGCAGTTTAGCCCCCGGGGCCGGGGGTTCCTACGAGCAGTACTTC
CDR3: CASSLAPGAGGSYEQYF

J: TRBJ2-2
size: NA
V: TRBV9
D: NA
DNA: TGTGCCAGCAGCGTAGATCGGCTAGCCGAACACACCGGGGAGCTGTTTTTT
CDR3: CASSVDRLAEHTGELFF

J: TRBJ2-5
size: NA
V: TRBV14
D: NA
DNA: TGTGCCAGCAGCCGCGTGGTGCCGGAGGAGACCCAGTACTTC
CDR3: CASSRVVPEETQYF

J: TRBJ2-3
size: once
V: TRBV25-1
D: NA
DNA: TGTGCCAGCAGTCATTCTGGCATCGGGGATACGCAGTATTTT
CDR3: CASSHSGIGDTQYF

J: TRBJ2-1
size: NA
V: TRBV7-2
D: TRBD2
DNA: TGTGCCAGCAGCCGCGGGGGGGCCCAGAATGAGCAGTTCTTC
CDR3: CASSRGGAQNEQFF

J: TRBJ1-1
size: NA
V: TRBV10-2
D: TRBD1
DNA: TGCGCCAGCAGGGGCCTACAGGGGGCCGTCACTGAAGCTTTCTTT
CDR3: CASRGLQGAVTEAFF

J: TRBJ2-5
size: once
V: TRBV7-8
D: NA
DNA: TGTGCCAGCAGCTTAGCGGTGGGGGGCCAAGAGACCCAGTACTTC
CDR3: CASSLAVGGQETQYF

J: TRBJ2-3
size: once
V: TRBV5-1
D: TRBD2
DNA: TGCGCCAGCAGCTTACGGGGGGTAACAGATACGCAGTATTTT
CDR3: CASSLRGVTDTQYF

J: TRBJ2-1
size: NA
V: TRBV27
D: TRBD1
DNA: TGTGCCAGCAGTTTAGCGGGACAGGGGGCCTACAATGAGCAGTTCTTC
CDR3: CASSLAGQGAYNEQFF